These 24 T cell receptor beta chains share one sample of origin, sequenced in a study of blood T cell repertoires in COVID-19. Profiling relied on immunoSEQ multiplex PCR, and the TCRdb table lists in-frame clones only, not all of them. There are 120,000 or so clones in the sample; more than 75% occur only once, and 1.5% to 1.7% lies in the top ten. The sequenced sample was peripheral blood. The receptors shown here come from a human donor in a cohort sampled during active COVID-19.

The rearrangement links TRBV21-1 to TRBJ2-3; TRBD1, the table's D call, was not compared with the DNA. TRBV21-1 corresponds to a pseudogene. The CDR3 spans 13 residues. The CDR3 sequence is CASSKDRADTQYF. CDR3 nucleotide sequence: TGTGCCAGCAGCAAAGACAGGGCAGATACGCAGTATTTT.

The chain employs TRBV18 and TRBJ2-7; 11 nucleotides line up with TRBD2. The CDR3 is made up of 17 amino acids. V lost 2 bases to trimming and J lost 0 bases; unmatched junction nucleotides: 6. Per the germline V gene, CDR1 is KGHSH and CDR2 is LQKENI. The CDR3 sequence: CASSPSEGTSGSYEQYF. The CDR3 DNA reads TGTGCCAGCTCACCAAGTGAGGGGACTAGCGGCTCCTACGAGCAGTACTTC.

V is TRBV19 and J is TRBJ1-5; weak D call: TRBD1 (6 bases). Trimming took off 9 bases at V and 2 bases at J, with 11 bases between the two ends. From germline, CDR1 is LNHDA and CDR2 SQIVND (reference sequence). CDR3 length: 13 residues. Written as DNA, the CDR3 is TGTGCCAGCCAACAGGGCGGCAATCAGCCCCAGCATTTT. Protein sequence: CASQQGGNQPQHF.

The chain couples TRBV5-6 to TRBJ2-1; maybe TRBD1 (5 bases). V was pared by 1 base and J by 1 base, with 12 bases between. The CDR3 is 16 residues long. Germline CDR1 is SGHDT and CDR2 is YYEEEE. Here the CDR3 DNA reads TGTGCCAGCAGCTTGTTTGCCAGGGTGTCCTACAATGAGCAGTTCTTC. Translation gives CASSLFARVSYNEQFF. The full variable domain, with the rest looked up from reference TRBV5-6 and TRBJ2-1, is DAGVTQSPTHLIKTRGQQVTLRCSPKSGHDTVSWYQQALGQGPQFIFQYYEEEERQRGNFPDRFSGHQFPNYSSELNVNALLLGDSALYLCASSLFARVSYNEQFFGPGTRLTVL.

The CDR3: CASSRSGNAYEQYF. DNA of the CDR3: TGTGCCAGCAGTAGAAGCGGGAACGCCTACGAGCAGTACTTC. V gene TRBV6-5 combines with J gene TRBJ2-7, with 7 bases lining up with TRBD2. The CDR3 is made up of 14 amino acids. V shed 5 bases, J shed 2 bases, and the junction held 6 bases outside the gene matches. CDR1 and CDR2 (germline): MNHEY, SVGAGI.

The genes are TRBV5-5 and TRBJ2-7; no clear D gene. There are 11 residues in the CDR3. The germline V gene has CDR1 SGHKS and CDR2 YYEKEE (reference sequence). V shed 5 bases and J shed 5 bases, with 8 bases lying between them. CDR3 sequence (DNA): TGTGCCAGCAGTCACCGGGACGAGCAGTACTTC. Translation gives CASSHRDEQYF.

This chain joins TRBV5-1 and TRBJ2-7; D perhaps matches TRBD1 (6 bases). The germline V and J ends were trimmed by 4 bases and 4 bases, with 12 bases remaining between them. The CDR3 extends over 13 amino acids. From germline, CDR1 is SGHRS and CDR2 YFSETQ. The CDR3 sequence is CASSPGQKYEQYF. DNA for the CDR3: TGCGCCAGCAGCCCGGGACAAAAATACGAGCAGTACTTC.

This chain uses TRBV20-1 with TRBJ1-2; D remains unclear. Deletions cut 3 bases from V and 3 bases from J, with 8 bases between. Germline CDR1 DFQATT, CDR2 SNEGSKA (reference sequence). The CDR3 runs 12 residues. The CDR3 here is CSASTGDYGYTF. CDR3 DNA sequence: TGCAGTGCTAGTACGGGAGACTATGGCTACACCTTC.

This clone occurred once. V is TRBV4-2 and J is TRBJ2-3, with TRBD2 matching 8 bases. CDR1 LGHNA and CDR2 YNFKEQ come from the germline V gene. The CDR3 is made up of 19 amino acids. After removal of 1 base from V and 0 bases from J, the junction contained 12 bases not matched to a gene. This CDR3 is CASSQGGRGSGDSTDTQYF. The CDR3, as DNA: TGTGCCAGCAGCCAAGGGGGTCGGGGTAGCGGGGATAGCACAGATACGCAGTATTTT.

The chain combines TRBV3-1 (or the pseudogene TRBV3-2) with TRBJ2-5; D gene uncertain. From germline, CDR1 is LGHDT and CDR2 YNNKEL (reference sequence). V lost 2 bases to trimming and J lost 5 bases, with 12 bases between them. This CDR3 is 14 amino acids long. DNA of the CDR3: TGTGCCAGCAGCCAAAGAGGCCTCCCGGAGACCCAGTACTTC. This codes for CASSQRGLPETQYF.

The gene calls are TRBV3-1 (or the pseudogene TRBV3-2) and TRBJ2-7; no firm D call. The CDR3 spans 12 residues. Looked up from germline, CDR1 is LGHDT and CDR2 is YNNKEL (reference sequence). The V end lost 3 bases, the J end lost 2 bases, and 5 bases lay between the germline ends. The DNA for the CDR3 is TGTGCCAGCAGCCAGGGCCCCTACGAGCAGTACTTC. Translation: CASSQGPYEQYF.

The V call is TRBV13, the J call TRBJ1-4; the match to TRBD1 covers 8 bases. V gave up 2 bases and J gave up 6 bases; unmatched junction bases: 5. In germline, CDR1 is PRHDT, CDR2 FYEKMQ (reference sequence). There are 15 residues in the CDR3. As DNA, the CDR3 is TGTGCCAGCAGCTTAAACAGGGGGGGGCATGAAAAACTGTTTTTT. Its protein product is CASSLNRGGHEKLFF.

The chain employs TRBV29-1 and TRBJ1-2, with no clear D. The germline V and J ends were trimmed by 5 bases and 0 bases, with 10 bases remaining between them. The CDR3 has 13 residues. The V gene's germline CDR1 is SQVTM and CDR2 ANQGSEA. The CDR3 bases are TGCAGCGTTTTCACAGTCACTAACTATGGCTACACCTTC. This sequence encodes CSVFTVTNYGYTF. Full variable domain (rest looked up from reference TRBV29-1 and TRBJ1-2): SAVISQKPSRDICQRGTSLTIQCQVDSQVTMMFWYRQQPGQSLTLIATANQGSEATYESGFVIDKFPISRPNLTFSTLTVSNMSPEDSSIYLCSVFTVTNYGYTFGSGTRLTVV.

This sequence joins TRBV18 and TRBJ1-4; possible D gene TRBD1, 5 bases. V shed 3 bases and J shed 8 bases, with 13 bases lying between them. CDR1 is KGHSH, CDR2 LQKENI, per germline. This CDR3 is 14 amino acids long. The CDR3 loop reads CASSPQGEHEKLFF. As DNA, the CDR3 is TGTGCCAGCTCACCTCAAGGGGAACACGAAAAACTGTTTTTT.

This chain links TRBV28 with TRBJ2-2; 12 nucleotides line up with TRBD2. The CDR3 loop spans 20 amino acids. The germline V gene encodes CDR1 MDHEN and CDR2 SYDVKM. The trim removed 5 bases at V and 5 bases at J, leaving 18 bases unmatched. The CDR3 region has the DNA TGTGCCAGCAGTCCAAAGGGGGTTACTAGCGGGAGGCAGGAAACCGGGGAGCTGTTTTTT. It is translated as CASSPKGVTSGRQETGELFF.

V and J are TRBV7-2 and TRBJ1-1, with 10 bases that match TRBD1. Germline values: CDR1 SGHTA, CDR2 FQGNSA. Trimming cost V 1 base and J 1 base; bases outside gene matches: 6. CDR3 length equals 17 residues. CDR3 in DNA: TGTGCCAGCAGCTTAGTTACGACAGGGGGCCCGAACACTGAAGCTTTCTTT. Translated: CASSLVTTGGPNTEAFF.

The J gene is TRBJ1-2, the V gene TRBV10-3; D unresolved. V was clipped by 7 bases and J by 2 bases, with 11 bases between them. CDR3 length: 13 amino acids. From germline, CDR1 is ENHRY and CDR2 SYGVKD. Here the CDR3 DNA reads TGTGCCATCACCTCGGGAGAGAACTATGGCTACACCTTC. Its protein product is CAITSGENYGYTF.

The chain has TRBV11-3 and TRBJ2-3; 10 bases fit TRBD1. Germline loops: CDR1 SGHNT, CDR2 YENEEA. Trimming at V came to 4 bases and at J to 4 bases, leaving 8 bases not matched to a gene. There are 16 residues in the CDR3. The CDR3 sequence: CASSYGTGDVADTQYF. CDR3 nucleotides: TGTGCCAGCAGCTATGGGACAGGGGACGTAGCAGATACGCAGTATTTT.

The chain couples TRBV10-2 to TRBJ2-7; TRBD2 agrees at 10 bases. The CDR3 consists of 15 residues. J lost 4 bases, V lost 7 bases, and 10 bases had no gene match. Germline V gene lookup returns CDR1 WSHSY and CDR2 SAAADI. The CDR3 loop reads CASTFVLAGGYEQYF. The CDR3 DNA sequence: TGCGCCAGCACCTTTGTGTTAGCGGGGGGATACGAGCAGTACTTC.

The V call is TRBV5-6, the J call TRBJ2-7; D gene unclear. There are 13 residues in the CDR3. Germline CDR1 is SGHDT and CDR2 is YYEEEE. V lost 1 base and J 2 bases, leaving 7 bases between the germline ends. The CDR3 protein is CASSLIDTYEQYF. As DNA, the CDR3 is TGTGCCAGCAGCTTGATTGACACCTACGAGCAGTACTTC.

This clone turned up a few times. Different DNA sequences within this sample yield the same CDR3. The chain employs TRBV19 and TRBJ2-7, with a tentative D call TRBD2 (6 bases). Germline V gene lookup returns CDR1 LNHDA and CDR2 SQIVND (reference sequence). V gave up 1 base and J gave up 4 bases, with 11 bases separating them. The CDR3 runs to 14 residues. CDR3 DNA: TGTGCCAGTAGTATAGGAGGAGGGACTTACGAGCAGTACTTC. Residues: CASSIGGGTYEQYF. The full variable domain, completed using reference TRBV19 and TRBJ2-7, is DGGITQSPKYLFRKEGQNVTLSCEQNLNHDAMYWYRQDPGQGLRLIYYSQIVNDFQKGDIAEGYSVSREKKESFPLTVTSAQKNPTAFYLCASSIGGGTYEQYFGPGTRLTVT.

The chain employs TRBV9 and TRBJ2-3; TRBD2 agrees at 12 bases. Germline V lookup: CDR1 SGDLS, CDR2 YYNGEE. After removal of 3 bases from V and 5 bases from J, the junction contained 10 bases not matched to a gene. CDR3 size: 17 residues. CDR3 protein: CASSDILAGGRIDTQYF. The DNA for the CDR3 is TGTGCCAGCAGCGACATTCTAGCGGGGGGGCGAATAGATACGCAGTATTTT.

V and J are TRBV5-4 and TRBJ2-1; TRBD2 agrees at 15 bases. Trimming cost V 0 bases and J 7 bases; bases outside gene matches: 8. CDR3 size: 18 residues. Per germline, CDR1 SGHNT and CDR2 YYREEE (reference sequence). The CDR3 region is CASSLAGLAGGPRNEQFF. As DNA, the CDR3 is TGTGCCAGCAGCTTGGCCGGACTAGCGGGAGGGCCGCGGAATGAGCAGTTCTTC.

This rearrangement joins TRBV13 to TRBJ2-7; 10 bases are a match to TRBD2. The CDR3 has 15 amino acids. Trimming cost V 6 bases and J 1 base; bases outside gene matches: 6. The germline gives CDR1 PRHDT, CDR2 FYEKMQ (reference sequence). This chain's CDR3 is CASSEGLARSYEQYF. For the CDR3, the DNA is TGTGCCAGCAGTGAGGGACTAGCGCGTTCCTACGAGCAGTACTTC.